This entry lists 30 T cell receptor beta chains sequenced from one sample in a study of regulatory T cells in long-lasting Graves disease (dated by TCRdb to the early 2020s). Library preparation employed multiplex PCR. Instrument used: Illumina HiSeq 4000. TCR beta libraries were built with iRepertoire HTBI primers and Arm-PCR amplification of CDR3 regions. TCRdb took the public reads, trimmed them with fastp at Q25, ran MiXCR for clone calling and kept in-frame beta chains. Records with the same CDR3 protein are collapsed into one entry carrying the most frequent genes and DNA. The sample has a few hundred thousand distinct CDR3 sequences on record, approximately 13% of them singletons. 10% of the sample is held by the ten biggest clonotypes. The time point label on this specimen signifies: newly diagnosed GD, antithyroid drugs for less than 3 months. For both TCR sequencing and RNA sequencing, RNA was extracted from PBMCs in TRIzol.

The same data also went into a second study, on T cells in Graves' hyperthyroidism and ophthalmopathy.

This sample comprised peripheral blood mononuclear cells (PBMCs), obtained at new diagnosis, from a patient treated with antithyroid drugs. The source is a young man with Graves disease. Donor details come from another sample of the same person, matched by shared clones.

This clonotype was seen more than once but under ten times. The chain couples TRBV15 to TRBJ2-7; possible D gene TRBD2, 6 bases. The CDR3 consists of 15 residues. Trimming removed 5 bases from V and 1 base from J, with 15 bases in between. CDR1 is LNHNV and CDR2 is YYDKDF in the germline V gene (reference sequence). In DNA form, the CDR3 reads TGTGCCACCAGCCCCTCCGGGACTTGGTCCTACGAGCAGTACTTC. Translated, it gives CATSPSGTWSYEQYF. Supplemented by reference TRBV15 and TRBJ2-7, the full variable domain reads DAMVIQNPRYQVTQFGKPVTLSCSQTLNHNVMYWYQQKSSQAPKLLFHYYDKDFNNEADTPDNFQSRRPNTSFCFLDIRSPGLGDTAMYLCATSPSGTWSYEQYFGPGTRLTVT.

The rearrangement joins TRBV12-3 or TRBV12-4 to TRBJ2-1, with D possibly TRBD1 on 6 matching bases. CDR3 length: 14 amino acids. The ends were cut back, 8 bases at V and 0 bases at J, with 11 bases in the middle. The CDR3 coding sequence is TGTGCCAGCGGCCGGGACAACTCCTACAATGAGCAGTTCTTC. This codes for CASGRDNSYNEQFF.

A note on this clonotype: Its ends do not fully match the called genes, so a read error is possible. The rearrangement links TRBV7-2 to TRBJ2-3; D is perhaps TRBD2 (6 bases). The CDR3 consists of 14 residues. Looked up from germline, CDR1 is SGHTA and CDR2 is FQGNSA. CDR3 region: CACSKRVAADTQYF. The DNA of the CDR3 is TGTGCCTGCAGCAAGAGGGTAGCGGCAGATACGCAGTATTTT.

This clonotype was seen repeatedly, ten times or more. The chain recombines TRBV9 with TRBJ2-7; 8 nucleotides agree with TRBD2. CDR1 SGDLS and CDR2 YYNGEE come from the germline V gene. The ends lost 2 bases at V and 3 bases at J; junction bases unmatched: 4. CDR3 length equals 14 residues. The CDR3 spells CASSVHGRGYEQYF. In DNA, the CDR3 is TGTGCCAGCAGCGTGCACGGGAGGGGCTACGAGCAGTACTTC.

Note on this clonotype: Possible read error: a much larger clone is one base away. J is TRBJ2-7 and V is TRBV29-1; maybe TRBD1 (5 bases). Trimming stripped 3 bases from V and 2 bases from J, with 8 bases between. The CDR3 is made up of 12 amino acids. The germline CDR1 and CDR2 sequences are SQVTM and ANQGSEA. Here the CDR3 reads CSVEAGTYEQYF. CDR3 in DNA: TGCAGCGTTGAGGCAGGGACCTACGAGCAGTACTTC.

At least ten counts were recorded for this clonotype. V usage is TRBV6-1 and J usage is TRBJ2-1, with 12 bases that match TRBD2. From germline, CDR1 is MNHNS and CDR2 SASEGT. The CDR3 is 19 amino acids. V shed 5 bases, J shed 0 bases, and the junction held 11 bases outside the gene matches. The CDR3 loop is CASSNPGLAGISSYNEQFF. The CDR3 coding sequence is TGTGCCAGCAGTAACCCGGGACTAGCGGGCATTAGCTCCTACAATGAGCAGTTCTTC.

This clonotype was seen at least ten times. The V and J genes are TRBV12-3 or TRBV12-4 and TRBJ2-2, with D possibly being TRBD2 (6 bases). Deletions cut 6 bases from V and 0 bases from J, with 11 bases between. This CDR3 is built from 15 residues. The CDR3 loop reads CASSREPSNTGELFF. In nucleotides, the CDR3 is TGTGCCAGCAGCCGGGAGCCATCGAACACCGGGGAGCTGTTTTTT.

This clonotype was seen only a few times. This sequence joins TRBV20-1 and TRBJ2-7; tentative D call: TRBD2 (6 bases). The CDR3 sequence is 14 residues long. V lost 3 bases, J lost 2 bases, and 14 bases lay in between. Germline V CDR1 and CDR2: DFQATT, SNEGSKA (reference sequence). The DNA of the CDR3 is TGCAGTGCTAGGGGGCCTAGCGTTCCCTACGAGCAGTACTTC. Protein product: CSARGPSVPYEQYF.

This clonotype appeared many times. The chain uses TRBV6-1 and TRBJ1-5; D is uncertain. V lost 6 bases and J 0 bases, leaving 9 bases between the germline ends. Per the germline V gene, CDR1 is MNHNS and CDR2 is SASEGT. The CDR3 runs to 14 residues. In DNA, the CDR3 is TGTGCCAGCAGGCCACATTATAGCAATCAGCCCCAGCATTTT. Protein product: CASRPHYSNQPQHF.

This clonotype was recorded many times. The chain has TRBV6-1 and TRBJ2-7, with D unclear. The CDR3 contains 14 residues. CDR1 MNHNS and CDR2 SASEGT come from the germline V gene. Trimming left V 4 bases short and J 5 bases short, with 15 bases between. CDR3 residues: CASSVLVNGNEQYF. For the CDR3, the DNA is TGTGCCAGCAGTGTTCTAGTGAACGGCAACGAGCAGTACTTC.

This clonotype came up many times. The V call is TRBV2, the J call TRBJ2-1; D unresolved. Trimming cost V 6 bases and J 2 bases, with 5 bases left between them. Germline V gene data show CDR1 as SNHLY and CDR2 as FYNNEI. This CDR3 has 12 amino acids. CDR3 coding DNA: TGTGCCAGCAGGACACCCTACAATGAGCAGTTCTTC. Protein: CASRTPYNEQFF.

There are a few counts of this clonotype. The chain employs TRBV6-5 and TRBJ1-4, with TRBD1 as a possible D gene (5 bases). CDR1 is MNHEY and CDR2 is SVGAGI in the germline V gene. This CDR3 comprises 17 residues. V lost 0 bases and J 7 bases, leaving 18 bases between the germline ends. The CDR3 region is CASSYSKFQGPGEKLFF. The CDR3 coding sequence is TGTGCCAGCAGTTACTCGAAATTCCAGGGACCGGGTGAAAAACTGTTTTTT.

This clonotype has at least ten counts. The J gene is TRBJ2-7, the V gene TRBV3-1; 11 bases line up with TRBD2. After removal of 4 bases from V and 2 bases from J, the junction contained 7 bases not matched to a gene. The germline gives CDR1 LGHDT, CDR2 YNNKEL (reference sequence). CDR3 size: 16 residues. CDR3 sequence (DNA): TGTGCCAGCAGCCGCAGGACTAGCGGGCGACCCTACGAGCAGTACTTC. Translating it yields CASSRRTSGRPYEQYF.

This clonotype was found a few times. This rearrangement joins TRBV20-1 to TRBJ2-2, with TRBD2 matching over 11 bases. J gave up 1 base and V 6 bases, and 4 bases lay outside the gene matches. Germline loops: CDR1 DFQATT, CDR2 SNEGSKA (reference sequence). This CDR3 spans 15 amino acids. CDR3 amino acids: CSALLAGVNTGELFF. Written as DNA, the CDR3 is TGCAGTGCACTACTAGCGGGAGTGAACACCGGGGAGCTGTTTTTT.

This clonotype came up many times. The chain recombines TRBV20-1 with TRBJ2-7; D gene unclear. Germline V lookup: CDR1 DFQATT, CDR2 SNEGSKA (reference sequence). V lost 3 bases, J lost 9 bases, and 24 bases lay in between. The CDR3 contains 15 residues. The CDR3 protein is CSARGPAAPLKGQYF. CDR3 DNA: TGCAGTGCTAGGGGCCCCGCAGCGCCTTTGAAGGGGCAGTACTTC.

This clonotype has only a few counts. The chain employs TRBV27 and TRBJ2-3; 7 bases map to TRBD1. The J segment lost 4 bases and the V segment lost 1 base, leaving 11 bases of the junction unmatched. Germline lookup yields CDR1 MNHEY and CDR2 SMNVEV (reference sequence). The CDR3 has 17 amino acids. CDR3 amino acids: CASSLWTGPHGPDTQYF. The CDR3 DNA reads TGTGCCAGCAGTTTATGGACAGGCCCACATGGGCCAGATACGCAGTATTTT.

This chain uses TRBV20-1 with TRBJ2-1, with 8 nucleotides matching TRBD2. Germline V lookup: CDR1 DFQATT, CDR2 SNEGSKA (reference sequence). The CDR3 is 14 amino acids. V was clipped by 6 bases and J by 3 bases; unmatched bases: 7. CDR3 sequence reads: CSAKSGSGYNEQFF. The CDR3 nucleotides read TGCAGTGCCAAGAGCGGGAGCGGCTACAATGAGCAGTTCTTC.

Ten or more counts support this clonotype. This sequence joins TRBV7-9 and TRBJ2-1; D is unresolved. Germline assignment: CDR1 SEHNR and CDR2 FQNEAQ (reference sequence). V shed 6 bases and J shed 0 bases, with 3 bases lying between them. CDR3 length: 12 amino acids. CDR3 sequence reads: CASSFSYNEQFF. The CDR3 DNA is TGTGCCAGCAGTTTCTCCTACAATGAGCAGTTCTTC.

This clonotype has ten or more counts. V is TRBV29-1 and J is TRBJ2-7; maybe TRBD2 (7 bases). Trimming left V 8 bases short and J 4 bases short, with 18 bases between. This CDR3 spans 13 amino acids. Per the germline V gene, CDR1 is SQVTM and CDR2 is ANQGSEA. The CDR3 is CSIQGRVGYEQYF. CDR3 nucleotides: TGCAGCATCCAGGGGAGGGTAGGTTACGAGCAGTACTTC.

CDR3 sequence reads: CATSRDLQAYEQYF. As DNA, the CDR3 is TGTGCCACCAGCAGAGATCTTCAAGCCTACGAGCAGTACTTC. This chain joins TRBV15 and TRBJ2-7; the D is unclear. The CDR3 runs to 14 residues. The V gene lost 0 bases and the J gene lost 2 bases, with 8 bases spanning the gap. CDR1 is LNHNV, CDR2 YYDKDF, per germline (reference sequence).

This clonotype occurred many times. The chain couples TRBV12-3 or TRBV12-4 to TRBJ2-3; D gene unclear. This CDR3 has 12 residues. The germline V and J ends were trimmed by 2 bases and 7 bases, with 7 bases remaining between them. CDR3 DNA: TGTGCCAGCAGTTTATTTGGGAATACGCAGTATTTT. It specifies CASSLFGNTQYF.

The CDR3 nucleotides are TGCGCCAGCAGTGAACCGGGGACGAGCCCTGGAAACACCATATATTTT. Residues: CASSEPGTSPGNTIYF. The V and J genes are TRBV10-1 and TRBJ1-3, with a possible D match to TRBD1 (5 bases). This CDR3 has 16 amino acids. The V end lost 3 bases, the J end lost 2 bases, and 14 bases lay between the germline ends. The germline V gene encodes CDR1 WNHNN and CDR2 SYGVQD (reference sequence).

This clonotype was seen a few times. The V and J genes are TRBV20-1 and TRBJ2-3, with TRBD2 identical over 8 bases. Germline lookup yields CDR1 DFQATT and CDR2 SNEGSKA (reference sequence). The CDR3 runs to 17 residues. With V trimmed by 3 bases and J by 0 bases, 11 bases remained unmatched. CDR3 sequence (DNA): TGCAGTGCTAGTCTACGGACTAGCCGGTATAGCACAGATACGCAGTATTTT. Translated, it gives CSASLRTSRYSTDTQYF.

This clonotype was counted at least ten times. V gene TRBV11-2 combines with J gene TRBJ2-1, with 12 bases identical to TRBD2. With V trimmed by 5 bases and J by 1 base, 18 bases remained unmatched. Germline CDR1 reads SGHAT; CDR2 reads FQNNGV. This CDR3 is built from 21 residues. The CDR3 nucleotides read TGTGCCAGCAGCCCCAGAGCCCTGACTAGCGGGAGAGCCGAGTCCTACAATGAGCAGTTCTTC. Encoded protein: CASSPRALTSGRAESYNEQFF. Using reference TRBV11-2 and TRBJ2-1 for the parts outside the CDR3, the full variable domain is EAGVAQSPRYKIIEKRQSVAFWCNPISGHATLYWYQQILGQGPKLLIQFQNNGVVDDSQLPKDRFSAERLKGVDSTLKIQPAKLEDSAVYLCASSPRALTSGRAESYNEQFFGPGTRLTVL.

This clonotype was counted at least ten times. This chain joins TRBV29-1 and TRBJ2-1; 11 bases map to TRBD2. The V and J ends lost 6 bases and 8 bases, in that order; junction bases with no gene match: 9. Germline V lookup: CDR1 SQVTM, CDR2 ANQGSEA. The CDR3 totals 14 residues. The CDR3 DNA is TGCAGCGTCTTTCTCGGACTAGCGGGTTATGAGCAGTTCTTC. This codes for CSVFLGLAGYEQFF.

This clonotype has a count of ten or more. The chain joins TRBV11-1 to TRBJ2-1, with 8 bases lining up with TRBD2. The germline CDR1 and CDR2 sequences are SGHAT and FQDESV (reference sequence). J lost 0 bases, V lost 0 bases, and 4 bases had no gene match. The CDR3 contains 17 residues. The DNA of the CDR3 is TGTGCCAGCAGCTTAGCGGAGGGGACTAGCTCCTACAATGAGCAGTTCTTC. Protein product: CASSLAEGTSSYNEQFF.

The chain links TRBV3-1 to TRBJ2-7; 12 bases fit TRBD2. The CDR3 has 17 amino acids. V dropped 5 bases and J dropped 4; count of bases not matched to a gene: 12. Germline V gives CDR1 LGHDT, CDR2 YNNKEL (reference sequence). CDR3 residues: CASSWTSGTSGGYEQYF. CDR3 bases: TGTGCCAGCAGCTGGACTAGCGGGACTTCAGGAGGGTACGAGCAGTACTTC.

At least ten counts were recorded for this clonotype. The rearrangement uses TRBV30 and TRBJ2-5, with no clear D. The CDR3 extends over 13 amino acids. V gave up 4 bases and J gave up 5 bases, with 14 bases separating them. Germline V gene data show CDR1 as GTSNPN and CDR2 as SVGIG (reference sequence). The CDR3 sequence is CAWNHGQRETQYF. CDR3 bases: TGTGCCTGGAACCATGGGCAGAGGGAGACCCAGTACTTC.

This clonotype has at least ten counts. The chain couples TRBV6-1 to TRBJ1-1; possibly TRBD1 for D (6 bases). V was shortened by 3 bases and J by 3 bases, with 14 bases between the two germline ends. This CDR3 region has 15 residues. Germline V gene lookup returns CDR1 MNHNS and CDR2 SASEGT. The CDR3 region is CASSDGGGRDTEAFF. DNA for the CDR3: TGTGCCAGCAGTGATGGGGGGGGCCGGGACACTGAAGCTTTCTTT.

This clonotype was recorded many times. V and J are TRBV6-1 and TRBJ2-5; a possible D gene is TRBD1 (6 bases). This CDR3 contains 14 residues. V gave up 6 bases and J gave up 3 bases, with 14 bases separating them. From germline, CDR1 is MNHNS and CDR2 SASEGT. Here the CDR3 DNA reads TGTGCCAGCAGCTCCTCCGGGACAAAAGAGACCCAGTACTTC. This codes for CASSSSGTKETQYF.